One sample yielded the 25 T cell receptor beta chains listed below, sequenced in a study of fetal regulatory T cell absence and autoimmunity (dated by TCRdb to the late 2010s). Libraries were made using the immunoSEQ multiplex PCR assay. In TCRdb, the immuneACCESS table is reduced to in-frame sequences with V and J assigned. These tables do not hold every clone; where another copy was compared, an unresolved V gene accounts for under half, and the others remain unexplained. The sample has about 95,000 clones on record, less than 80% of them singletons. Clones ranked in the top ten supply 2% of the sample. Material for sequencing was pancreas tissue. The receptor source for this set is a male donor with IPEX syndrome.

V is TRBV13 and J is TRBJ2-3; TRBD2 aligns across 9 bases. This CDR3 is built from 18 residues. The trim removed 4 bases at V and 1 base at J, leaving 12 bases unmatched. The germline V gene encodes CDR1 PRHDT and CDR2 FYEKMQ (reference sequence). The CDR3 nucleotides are TGTGCCAGCAGCTGGGGACTAGCCGAAGTGACGGGCACAGATACGCAGTATTTT. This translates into CASSWGLAEVTGTDTQYF.

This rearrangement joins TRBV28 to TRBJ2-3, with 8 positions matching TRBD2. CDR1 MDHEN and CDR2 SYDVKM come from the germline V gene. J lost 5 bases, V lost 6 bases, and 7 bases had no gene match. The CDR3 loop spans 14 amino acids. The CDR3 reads CASSPGTSEDTQYF. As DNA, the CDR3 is TGTGCCAGCAGCCCCGGGACTAGTGAAGATACGCAGTATTTT. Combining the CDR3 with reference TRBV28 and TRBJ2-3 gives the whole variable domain DVKVTQSSRYLVKRTGEKVFLECVQDMDHENMFWYRQDPGLGLRLIYFSYDVKMKEKGDIPEGYSVSREKKERFSLILESASTNQTSMYLCASSPGTSEDTQYFGPGTRLTVL.

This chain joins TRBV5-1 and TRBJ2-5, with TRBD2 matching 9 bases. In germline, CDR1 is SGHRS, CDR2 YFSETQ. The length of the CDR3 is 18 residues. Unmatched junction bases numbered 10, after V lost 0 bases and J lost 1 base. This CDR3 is CASSLDKTSGPFQETQYF. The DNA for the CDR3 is TGCGCCAGCAGCTTGGACAAAACTAGCGGGCCCTTCCAAGAGACCCAGTACTTC.

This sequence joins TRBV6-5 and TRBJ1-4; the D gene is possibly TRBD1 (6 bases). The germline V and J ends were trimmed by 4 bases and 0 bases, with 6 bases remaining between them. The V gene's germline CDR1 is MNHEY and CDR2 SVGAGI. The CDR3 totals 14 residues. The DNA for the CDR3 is TGTGCCAGCAGTTGGACAGCAACTAATGAAAAACTGTTTTTT. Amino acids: CASSWTATNEKLFF.

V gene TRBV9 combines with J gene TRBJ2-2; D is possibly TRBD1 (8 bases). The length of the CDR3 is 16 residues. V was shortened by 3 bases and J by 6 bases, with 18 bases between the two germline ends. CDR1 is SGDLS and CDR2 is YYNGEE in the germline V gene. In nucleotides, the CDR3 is TGTGCCAGCAGCGCTCCGGGACTACAGGGGGCCGGGGAGCTGTTTTTT. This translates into CASSAPGLQGAGELFF.

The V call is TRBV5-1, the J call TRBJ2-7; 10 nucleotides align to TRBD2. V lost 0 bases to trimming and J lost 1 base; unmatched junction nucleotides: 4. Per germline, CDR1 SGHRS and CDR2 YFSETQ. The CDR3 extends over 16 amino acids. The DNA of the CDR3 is TGCGCCAGCAGCTTGGCTAGCGGGGGCTATTCCTACGAGCAGTACTTC. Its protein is CASSLASGGYSYEQYF.

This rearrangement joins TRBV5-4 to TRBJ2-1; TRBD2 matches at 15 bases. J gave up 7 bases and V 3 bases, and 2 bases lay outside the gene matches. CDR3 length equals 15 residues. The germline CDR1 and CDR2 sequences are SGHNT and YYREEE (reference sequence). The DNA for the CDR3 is TGTGCCAGCAGCTCCGGACTAGCGGGAGGGAATGAGCAGTTCTTC. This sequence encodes CASSSGLAGGNEQFF.

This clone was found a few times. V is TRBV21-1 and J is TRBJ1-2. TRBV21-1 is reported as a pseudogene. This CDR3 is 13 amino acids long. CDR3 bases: TGTGCCAGCAGTGATCCGGGGCACTATGGCTACACCTTC. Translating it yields CASSDPGHYGYTF.

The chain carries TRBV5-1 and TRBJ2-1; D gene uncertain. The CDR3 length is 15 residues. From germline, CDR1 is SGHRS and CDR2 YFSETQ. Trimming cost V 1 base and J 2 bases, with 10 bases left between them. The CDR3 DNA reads TGCGCCAGCAGCTTGAACGGCGGAGCCTACAATGAGCAGTTCTTC. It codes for CASSLNGGAYNEQFF.

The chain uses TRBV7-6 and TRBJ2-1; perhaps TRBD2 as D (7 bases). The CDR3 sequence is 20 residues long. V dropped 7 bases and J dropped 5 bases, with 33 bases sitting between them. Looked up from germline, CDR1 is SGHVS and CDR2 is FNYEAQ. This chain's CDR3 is CASTPLALHPRGGINNEQFF. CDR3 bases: TGTGCCAGCACCCCCTTGGCATTACACCCGAGGGGGGGTATCAACAATGAGCAGTTCTTC.

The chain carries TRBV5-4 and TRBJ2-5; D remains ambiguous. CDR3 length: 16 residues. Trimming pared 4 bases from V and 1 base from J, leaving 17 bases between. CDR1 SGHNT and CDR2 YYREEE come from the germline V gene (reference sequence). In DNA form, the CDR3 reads TGTGCCAGCAGCCATAATGGGCCGCGAATCCAAGAGACCCAGTACTTC. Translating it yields CASSHNGPRIQETQYF.

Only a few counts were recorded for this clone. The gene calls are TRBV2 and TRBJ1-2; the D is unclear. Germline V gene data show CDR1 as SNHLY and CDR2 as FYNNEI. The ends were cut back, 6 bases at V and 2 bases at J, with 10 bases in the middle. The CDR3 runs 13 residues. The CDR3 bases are TGTGCCAGCAGAATAGACGGAAACTATGGCTACACCTTC. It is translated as CASRIDGNYGYTF.

CDR3 amino acids: CASSLRQFYEQYF. The DNA of the CDR3 is TGTGCCAGCAGCCTTCGGCAGTTCTACGAGCAGTACTTC. This rearrangement joins TRBV11-2 to TRBJ2-7; D is unclear. The CDR3 covers 13 residues. Deletions cut 5 bases from V and 3 bases from J, with 11 bases between. Per germline, CDR1 SGHAT and CDR2 FQNNGV.

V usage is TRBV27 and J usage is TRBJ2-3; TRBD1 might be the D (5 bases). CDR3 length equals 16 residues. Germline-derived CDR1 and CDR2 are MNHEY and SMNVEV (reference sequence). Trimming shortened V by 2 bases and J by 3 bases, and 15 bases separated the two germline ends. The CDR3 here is CASSLLWQGETDTQYF. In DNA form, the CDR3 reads TGTGCCAGCAGTTTACTGTGGCAGGGTGAAACAGATACGCAGTATTTT.

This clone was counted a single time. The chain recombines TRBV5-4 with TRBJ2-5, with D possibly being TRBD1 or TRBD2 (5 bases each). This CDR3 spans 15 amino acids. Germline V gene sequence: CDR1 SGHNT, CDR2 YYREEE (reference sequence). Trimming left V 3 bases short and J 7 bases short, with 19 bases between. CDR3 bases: TGTGCCAGCAGCTCCCGGACCGCAGGGACGGGGACCCAGTACTTC. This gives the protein CASSSRTAGTGTQYF. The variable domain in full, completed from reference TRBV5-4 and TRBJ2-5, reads ETGVTQSPTHLIKTRGQQVTLRCSSQSGHNTVSWYQQALGQGPQFIFQYYREEENGRGNFPPRFSGLQFPNYSSELNVNALELDDSALYLCASSSRTAGTGTQYFGPGTRLLVL.

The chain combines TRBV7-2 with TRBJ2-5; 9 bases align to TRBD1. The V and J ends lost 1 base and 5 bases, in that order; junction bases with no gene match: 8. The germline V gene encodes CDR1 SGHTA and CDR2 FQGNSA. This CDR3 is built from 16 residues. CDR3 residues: CASSLGIWTGVETQYF. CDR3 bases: TGTGCCAGCAGCTTAGGGATTTGGACAGGGGTGGAGACCCAGTACTTC.

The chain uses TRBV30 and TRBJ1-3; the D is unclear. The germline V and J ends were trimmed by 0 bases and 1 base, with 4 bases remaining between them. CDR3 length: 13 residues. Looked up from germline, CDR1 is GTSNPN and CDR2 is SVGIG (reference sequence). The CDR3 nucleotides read TGTGCCTGGAGTGTGACATCTGGAAACACCATATATTTT. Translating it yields CAWSVTSGNTIYF. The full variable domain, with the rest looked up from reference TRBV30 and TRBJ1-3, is SQTIHQWPATLVQPVGSPLSLECTVEGTSNPNLYWYRQAAGRGLQLLFYSVGIGQISSEVPQNLSASRPQDRQFILSSKKLLLSDSGFYLCAWSVTSGNTIYFGEGSWLTVV.

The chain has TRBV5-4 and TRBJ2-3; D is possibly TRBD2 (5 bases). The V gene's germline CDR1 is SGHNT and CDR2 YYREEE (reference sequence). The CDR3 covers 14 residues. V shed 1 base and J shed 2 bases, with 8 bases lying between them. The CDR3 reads CASSLSGYTDTQYF. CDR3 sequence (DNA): TGTGCCAGCAGCTTGTCGGGGTACACAGATACGCAGTATTTT.

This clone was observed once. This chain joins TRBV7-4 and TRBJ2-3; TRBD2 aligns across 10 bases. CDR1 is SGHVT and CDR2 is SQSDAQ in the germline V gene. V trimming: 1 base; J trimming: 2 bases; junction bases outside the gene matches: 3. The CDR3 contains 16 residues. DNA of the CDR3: TGTGCCAGCAGCTTAGGGCTAGCGGGAGCCACAGATACGCAGTATTTT. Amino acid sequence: CASSLGLAGATDTQYF.

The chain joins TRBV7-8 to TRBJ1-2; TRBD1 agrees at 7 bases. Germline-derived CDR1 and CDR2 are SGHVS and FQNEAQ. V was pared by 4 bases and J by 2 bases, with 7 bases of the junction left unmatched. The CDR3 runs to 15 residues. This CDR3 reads CASSSRTGSNYGYTF. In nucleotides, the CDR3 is TGTGCCAGCAGCTCAAGGACAGGTTCAAACTATGGCTACACCTTC. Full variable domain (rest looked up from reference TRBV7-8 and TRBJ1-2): GAGVSQSPRYKVAKRGQDVALRCDPISGHVSLFWYQQALGQGPEFLTYFQNEAQLDKSGLPSDRFFAERPEGSVSTLKIQRTQQEDSAVYLCASSSRTGSNYGYTFGSGTRLTVV.

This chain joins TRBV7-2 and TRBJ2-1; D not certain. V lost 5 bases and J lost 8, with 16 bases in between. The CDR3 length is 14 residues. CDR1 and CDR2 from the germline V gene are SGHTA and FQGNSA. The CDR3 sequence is CASSMLLIGDEQFF. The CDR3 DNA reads TGTGCCAGCAGCATGCTACTGATAGGCGATGAGCAGTTCTTC.

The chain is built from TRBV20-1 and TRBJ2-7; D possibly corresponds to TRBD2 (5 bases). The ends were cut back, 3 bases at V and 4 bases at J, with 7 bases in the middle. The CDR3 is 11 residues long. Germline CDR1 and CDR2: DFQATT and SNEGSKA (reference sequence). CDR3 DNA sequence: TGCAGTGCTAGTCCGGGGTACGAGCAGTACTTC. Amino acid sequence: CSASPGYEQYF.

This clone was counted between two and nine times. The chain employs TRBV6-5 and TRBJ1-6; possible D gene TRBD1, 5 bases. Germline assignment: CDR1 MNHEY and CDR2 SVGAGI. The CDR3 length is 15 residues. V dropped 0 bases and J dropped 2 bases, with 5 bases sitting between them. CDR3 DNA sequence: TGTGCCAGCAGTTACTCGACAGCCTATAATTCACCCCTCCACTTT. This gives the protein CASSYSTAYNSPLHF.

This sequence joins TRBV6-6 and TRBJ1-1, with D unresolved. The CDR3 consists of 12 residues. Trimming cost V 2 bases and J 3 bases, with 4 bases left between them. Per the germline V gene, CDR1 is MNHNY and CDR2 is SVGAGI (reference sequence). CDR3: CASSYDYTEAFF. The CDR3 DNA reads TGTGCCAGCAGTTACGACTACACTGAAGCTTTCTTT.

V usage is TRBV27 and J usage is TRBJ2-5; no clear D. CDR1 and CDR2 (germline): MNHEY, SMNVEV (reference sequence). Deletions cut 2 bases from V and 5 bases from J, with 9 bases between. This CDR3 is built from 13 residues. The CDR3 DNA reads TGTGCCAGCAGTTTAAGGGATCGGGAGACCCAGTACTTC. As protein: CASSLRDRETQYF.